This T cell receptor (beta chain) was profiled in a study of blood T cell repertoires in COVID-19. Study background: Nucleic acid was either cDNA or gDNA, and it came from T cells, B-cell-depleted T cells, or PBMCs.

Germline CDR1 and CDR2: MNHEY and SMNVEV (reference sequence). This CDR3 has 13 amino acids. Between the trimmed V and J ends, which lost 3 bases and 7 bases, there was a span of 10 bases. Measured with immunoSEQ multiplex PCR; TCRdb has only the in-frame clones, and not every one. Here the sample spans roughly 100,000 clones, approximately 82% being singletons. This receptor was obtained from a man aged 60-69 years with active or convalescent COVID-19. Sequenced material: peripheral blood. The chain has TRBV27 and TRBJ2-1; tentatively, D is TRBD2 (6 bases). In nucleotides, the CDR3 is TGTGCCAGCAGTTTGGAGGGGTGGAATGAGCAGTTCTTC. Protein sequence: CASSLEGWNEQFF.